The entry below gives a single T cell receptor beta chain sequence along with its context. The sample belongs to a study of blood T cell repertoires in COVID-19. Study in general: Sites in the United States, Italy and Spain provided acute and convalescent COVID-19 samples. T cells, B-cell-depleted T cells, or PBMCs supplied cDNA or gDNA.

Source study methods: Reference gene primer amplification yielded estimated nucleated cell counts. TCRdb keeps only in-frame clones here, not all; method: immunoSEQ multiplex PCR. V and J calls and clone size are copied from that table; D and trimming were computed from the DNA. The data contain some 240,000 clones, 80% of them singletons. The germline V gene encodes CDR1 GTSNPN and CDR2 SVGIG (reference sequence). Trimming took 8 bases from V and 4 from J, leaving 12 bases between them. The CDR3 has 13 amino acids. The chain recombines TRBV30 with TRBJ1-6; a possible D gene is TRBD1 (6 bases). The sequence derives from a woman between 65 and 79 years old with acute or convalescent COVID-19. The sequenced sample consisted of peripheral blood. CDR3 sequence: CAGRQEYNSPLHF. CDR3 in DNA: TGTGCCGGACGACAGGAGTATAATTCACCCCTCCACTTT.